This T cell receptor (beta chain) emerged from a study of cytomegalovirus exposure and HLA in healthy donors. Overall study: The study's early data release held some 85 million unique TCRs from HLA-typed donors.

CDR3 length: 16 amino acids. CDR1 is MNHEY, CDR2 SMNVEV, per germline (reference sequence). V was clipped by 6 bases and J by 1 base; unmatched bases: 11. Study-level points and caveats: Later, an analysis found that common viral pathogens appeared to be linked with several of the most significant clusters. Indistinguishability led to the exclusion of some V segments, TRBV6-2 and TRBV6-3 included. Most of the TCR beta V segments (in an earlier analysis) were productive either about 87% or about 30% of the time.

Note on this clone: As yet, its antigen is unknown.

The primer mix had 60 Vbeta and 13 Jbeta primers. The protocol was immunoSEQ multiplex PCR, while the TCRdb copy is restricted to in-frame clones and leaves out a portion. Of about 62,000 clones detected, just under 75% appear once; the ten largest clones hold around 5%. The origin of this receptor is a woman in her twenties or thirties in good health and CMV-seronegative. The J gene is TRBJ2-7, the V gene TRBV27; 8 positions agree with TRBD1. The source material was PBMCs. The CDR3 region is CASRPVGQDISYEQYV. The DNA for the CDR3 is TGTGCCAGCAGGCCAGTGGGACAGGATATATCCTACGAGCAGTACGTC.